The TCR beta chain described here comes from a study of yellow fever vaccine responses in identical twins. TCRdb called the RT-PCR reads again in MiXCR, with one record for every CDR3 protein. The data hold some 520 distinct CDR3 sequences, with 80% to 85% observed a single time. On this clonotype: Its antigen remains unidentified.

The CDR3 spans 16 residues. Per the germline V gene, CDR1 is KGHDR and CDR2 is SFDVKD. After removal of 4 bases from V and 6 bases from J, the junction contained 11 bases not matched to a gene. Overall study findings and caveats: Convergence reportedly seemed to mark part of the twins' vaccine T cell response, with personalization marking the rest.

The specimen was T cells from blood (PBMCs), unsorted or a sorted subset (not recorded which), collected before or after yellow fever vaccination (not recorded which). This TCR came from a woman in her late teens or twenties who received the yellow fever vaccine. The chain is built from TRBV24-1 and TRBJ2-1, with 7 bases lining up with TRBD1. CDR3 bases: TGTGCCACCAGTGACCCAGGGCAGGGGGAACTCAATGAGCAGTTCTTC. Translation gives CATSDPGQGELNEQFF.